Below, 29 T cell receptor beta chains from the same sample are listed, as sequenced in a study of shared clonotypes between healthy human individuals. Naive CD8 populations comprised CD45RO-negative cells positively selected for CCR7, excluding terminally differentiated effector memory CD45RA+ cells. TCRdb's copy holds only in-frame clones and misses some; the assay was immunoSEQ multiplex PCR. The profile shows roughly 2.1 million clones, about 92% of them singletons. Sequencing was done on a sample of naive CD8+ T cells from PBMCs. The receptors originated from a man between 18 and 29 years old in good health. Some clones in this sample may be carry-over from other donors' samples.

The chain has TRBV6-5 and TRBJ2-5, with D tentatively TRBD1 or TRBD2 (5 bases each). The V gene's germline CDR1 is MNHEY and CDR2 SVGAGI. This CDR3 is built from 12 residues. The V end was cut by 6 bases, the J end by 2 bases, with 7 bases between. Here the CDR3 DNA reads TGTGCCAGCAGGGGGGAACAAGAGACCCAGTACTTC. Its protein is CASRGEQETQYF.

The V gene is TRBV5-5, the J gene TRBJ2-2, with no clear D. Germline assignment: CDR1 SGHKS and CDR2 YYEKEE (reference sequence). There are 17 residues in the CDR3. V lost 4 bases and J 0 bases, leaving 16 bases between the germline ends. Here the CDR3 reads CASSLRSDRTNTGELFF. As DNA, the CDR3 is TGTGCCAGCAGCCTAAGATCGGATCGGACGAACACCGGGGAGCTGTTTTTT. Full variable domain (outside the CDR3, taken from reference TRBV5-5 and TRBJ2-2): DAGVTQSPTHLIKTRGQQVTLRCSPISGHKSVSWYQQVLGQGPQFIFQYYEKEERGRGNFPDRFSARQFPNYSSELNVNALLLGDSALYLCASSLRSDRTNTGELFFGEGSRLTVL.

The CDR3 nucleotides read TGTGCCAGCAGTTTGAACAACAATCAGCCCCAGCATTTT. It is translated as CASSLNNNQPQHF. This sequence joins TRBV27 and TRBJ1-5; D unresolved. CDR1 and CDR2 (germline): MNHEY, SMNVEV (reference sequence). V was cut by 3 bases and J by 3 bases, with 6 bases left in between. This CDR3 spans 13 amino acids.

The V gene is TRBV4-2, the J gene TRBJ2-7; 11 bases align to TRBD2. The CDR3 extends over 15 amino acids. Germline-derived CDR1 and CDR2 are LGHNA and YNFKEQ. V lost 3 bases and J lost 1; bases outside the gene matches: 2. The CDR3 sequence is CASSQTSGNSYEQYF. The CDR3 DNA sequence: TGTGCCAGCAGCCAGACTAGCGGGAATTCCTACGAGCAGTACTTC.

CDR3 protein: CASSIFPTSGDYTDTQYF. For the CDR3, the DNA is TGCGCCAGCAGCATCTTTCCGACTAGCGGGGATTACACAGATACGCAGTATTTT. The V gene is TRBV5-1, the J gene TRBJ2-3, with TRBD2 matching 11 bases. Germline CDR1 reads SGHRS; CDR2 reads YFSETQ. The CDR3 contains 18 residues. Unmatched junction bases numbered 12, after V lost 4 bases and J lost 2 bases.

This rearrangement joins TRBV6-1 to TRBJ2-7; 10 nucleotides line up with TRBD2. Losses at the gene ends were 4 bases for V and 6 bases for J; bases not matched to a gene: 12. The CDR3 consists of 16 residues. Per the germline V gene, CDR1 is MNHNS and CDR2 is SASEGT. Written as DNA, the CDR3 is TGTGCCAGCAGTGTCTCCTTCGGAGTAGCGGGAGGCGAGCAGTACTTC. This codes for CASSVSFGVAGGEQYF.

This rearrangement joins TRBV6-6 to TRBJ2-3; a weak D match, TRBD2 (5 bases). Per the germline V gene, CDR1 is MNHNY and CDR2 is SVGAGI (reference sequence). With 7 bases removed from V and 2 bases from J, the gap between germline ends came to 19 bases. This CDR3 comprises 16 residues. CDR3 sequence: CASTNMERSSTDTQYF. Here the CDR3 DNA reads TGTGCCAGCACCAACATGGAGCGGAGTTCCACAGATACGCAGTATTTT.

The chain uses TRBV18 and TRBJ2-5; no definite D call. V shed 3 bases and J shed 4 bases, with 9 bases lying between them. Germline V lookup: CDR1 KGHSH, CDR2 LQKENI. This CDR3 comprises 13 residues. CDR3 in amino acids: CASSPQDRETQYF. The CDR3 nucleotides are TGTGCCAGCTCACCCCAGGACCGAGAGACCCAGTACTTC.

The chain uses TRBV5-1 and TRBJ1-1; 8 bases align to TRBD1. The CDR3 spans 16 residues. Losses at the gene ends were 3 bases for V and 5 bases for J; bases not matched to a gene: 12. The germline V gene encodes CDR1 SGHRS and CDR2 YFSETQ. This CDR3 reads CASSSSDRAKGTEAFF. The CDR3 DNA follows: TGCGCCAGCAGCTCATCGGACAGGGCCAAGGGGACTGAAGCTTTCTTT. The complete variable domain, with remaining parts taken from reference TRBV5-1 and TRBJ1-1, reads KAGVTQTPRYLIKTRGQQVTLSCSPISGHRSVSWYQQTPGQGLQFLFEYFSETQRNKGNFPGRFSGRQFSNSRSEMNVSTLELGDSALYLCASSSSDRAKGTEAFFGQGTRLTVV.

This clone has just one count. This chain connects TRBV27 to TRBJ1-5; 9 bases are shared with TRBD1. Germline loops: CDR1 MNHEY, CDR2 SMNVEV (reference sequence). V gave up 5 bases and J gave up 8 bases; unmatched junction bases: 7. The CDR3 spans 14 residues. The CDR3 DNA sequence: TGTGCCAGCAGTACAGGGGGCTCGATGGAGCCCCAGCATTTT. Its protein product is CASSTGGSMEPQHF.

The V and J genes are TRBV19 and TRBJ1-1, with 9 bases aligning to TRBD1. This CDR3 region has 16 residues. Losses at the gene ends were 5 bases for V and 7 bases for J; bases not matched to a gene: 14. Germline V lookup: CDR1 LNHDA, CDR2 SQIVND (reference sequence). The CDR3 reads CASSSITVQGAVEAFF. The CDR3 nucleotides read TGTGCCAGTAGTTCAATCACGGTACAGGGGGCCGTTGAAGCTTTCTTT.

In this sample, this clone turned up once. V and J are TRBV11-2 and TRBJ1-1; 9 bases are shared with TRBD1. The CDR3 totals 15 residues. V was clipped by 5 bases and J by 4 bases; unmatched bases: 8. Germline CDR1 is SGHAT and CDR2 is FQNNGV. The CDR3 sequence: CASSLSTGGGTEAFF. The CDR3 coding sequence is TGTGCCAGCAGCCTTTCGACAGGGGGAGGCACTGAAGCTTTCTTT.

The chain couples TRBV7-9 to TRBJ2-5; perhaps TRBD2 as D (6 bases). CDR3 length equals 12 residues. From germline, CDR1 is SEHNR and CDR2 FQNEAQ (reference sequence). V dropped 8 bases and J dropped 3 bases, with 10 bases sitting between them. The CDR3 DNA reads TGTGCCAGCTTCGGCGGGGAAGAGACCCAGTACTTC. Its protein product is CASFGGEETQYF.

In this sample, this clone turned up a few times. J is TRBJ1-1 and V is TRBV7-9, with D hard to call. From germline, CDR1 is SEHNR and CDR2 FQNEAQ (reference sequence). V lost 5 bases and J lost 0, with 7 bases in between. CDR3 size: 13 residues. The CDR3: CASSPSMNTEAFF. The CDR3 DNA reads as TGTGCCAGCAGCCCATCTATGAACACTGAAGCTTTCTTT. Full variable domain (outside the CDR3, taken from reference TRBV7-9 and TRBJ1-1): DTGVSQNPRHKITKRGQNVTFRCDPISEHNRLYWYRQTLGQGPEFLTYFQNEAQLEKSRLLSDRFSAERPKGSFSTLEIQRTEQGDSAMYLCASSPSMNTEAFFGQGTRLTVV.

The CDR3 DNA is TGTGCCAGTAGCACCCGGGAGCTTCCTTACGAGCAGTACTTC. Its protein product is CASSTRELPYEQYF. This chain uses TRBV19 with TRBJ2-7; D is perhaps TRBD2 (6 bases). The CDR3 totals 14 residues. The V gene's germline CDR1 is LNHDA and CDR2 SQIVND (reference sequence). The ends were cut back, 6 bases at V and 4 bases at J, with 16 bases in the middle.

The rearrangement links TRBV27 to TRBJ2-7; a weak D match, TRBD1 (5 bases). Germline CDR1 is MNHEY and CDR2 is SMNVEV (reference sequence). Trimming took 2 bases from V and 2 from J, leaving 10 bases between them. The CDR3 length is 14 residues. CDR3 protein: CASSLVDRAYEQYF. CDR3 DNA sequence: TGTGCCAGCAGTTTAGTTGACAGAGCCTACGAGCAGTACTTC.

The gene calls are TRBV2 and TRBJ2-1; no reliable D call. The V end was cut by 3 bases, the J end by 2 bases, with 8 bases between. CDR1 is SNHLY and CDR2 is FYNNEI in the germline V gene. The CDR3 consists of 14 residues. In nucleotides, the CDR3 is TGTGCCAGCAGTGATCGGGTGGCCTACAATGAGCAGTTCTTC. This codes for CASSDRVAYNEQFF.

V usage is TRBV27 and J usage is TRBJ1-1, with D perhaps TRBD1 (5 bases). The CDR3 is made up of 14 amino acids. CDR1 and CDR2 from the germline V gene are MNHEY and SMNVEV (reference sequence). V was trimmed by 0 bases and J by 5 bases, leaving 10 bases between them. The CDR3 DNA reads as TGTGCCAGCAGTTTATCGGGGGGATGGACTGAAGCTTTCTTT. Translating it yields CASSLSGGWTEAFF.

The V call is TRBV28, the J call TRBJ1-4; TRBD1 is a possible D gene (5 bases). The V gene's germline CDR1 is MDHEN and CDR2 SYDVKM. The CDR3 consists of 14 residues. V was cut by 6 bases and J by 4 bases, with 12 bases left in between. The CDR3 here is CASRWDGINEKLFF. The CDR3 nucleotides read TGTGCCAGCAGATGGGACGGAATTAATGAAAAACTGTTTTTT.

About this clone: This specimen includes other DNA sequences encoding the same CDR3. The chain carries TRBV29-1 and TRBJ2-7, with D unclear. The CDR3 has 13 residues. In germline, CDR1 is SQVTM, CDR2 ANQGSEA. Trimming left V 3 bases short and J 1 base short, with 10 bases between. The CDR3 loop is CSVEGSGSYEQYF. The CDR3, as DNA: TGCAGCGTTGAGGGAAGTGGTTCCTACGAGCAGTACTTC.

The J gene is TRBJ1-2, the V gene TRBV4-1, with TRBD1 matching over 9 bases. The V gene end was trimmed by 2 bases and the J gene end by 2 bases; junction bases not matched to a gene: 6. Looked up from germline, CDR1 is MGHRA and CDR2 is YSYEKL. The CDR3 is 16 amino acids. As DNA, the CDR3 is TGCGCCAGCAGCCAAACCCCCGGGACAGGGAACTATGGCTACACCTTC. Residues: CASSQTPGTGNYGYTF.

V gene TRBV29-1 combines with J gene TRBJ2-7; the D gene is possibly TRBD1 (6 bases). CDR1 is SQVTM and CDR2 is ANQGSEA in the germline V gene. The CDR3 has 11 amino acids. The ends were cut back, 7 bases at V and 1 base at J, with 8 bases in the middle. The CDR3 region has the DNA TGCAGCGCCACAGGGTCCTACGAGCAGTACTTC. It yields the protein CSATGSYEQYF.

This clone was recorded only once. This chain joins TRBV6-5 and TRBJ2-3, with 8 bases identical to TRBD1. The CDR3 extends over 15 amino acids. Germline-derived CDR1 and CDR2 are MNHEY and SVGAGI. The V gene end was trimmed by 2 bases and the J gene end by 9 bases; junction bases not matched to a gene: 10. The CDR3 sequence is CASSYQGGQGETQYF. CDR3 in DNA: TGTGCCAGCAGTTACCAAGGTGGACAGGGTGAAACGCAGTATTTT.

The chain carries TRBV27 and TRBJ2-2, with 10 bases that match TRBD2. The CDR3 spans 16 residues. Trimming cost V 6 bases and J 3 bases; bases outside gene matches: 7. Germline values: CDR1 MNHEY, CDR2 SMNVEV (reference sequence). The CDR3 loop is CASSLGLAYYTGELFF. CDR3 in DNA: TGTGCCAGCAGCCTGGGACTAGCGTACTACACCGGGGAGCTGTTTTTT.

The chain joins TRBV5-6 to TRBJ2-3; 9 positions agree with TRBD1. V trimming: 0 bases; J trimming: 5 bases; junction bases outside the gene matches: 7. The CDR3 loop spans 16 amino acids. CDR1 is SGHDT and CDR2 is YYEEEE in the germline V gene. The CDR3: CASSLGGTGYQDTQYF. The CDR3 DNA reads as TGTGCCAGCAGCTTGGGGGGGACAGGGTATCAAGATACGCAGTATTTT.

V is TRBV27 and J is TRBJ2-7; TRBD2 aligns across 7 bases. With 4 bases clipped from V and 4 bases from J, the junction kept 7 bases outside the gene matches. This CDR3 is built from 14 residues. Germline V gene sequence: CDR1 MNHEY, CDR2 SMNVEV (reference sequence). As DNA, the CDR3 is TGTGCCAGCAGTTCGTCTAGCGGATTTTACGAGCAGTACTTC. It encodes CASSSSSGFYEQYF.

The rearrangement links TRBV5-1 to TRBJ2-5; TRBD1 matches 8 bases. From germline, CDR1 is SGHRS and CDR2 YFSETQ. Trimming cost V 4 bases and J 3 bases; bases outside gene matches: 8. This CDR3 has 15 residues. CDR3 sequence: CASSGGTGRKETQYF. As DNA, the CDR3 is TGCGCCAGCAGCGGGGGGACAGGACGAAAAGAGACCCAGTACTTC.

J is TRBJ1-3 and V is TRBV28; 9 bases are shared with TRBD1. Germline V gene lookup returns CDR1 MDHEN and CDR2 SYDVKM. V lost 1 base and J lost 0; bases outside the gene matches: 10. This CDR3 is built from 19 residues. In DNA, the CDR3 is TGTGCCAGCAGTTTATTCCTGGTGGGACAGGGTTTCTCTGGAAACACCATATATTTT. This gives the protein CASSLFLVGQGFSGNTIYF.

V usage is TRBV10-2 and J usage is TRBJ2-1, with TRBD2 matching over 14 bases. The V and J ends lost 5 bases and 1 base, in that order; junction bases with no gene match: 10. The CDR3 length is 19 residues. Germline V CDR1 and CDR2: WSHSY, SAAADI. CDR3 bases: TGCGCCAGCAGTCCCGTCGGACTAGCGGGAGGCCAGTCCTACAATGAGCAGTTCTTC. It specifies CASSPVGLAGGQSYNEQFF.